This T cell receptor beta chain stems from a study of blood T cells in healthy people across ages. On the study more broadly: Template switching caught about one barcoded beta molecule for each two T cells. Study-level points and caveats: More naive CD4+ cells and higher diversity were found in long-lived than in aged donors.

The J segment lost 1 base and the V segment lost 5 bases, leaving 6 bases of the junction unmatched. Looked up from germline, CDR1 is SGHTA and CDR2 is FQGNSA. The CDR3 has 16 amino acids. Together with a sample-barcoded 5' primer, a J-beta primer mix was included in a second PCR lasting about 6 to 11 cycles. Carrying 12 random nucleotides, a template-switch adaptor labeled each individual cDNA molecule. TCRdb recomputed calls from the 5' RACE reads with MiXCR, one row per CDR3 protein. The table records 1.5 million to 2 million distinct CDR3 sequences, roughly 52% of them present only once. The sample holds many counts of this clonotype. The antigen is not known.

This chain connects TRBV7-2 to TRBJ2-7; 12 bases map to TRBD2. What was sequenced was blood. This clonotype was obtained from a woman aged 40 to 49 in good health. The CDR3 spells CASSQGLAGISYEQYF. CDR3 sequence (DNA): TGTGCCAGCAGCCAAGGACTAGCGGGGATTTCCTACGAGCAGTACTTC.